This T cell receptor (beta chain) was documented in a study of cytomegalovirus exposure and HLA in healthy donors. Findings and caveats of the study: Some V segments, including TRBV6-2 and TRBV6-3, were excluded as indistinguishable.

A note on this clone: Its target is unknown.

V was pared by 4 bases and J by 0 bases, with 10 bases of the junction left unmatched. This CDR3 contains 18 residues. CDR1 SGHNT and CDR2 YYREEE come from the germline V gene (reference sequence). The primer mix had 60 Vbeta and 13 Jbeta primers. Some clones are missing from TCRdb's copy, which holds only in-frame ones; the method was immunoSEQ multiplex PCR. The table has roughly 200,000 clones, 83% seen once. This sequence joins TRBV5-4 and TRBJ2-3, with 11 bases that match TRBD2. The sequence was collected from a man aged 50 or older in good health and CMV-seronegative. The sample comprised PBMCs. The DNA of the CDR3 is TGTGCCAGCAGCACAGATCTAGCGGGAGGCCTTAGCACAGATACGCAGTATTTT. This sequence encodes CASSTDLAGGLSTDTQYF. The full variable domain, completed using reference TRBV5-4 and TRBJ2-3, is ETGVTQSPTHLIKTRGQQVTLRCSSQSGHNTVSWYQQALGQGPQFIFQYYREEENGRGNFPPRFSGLQFPNYSSELNVNALELDDSALYLCASSTDLAGGLSTDTQYFGPGTRLTVL.